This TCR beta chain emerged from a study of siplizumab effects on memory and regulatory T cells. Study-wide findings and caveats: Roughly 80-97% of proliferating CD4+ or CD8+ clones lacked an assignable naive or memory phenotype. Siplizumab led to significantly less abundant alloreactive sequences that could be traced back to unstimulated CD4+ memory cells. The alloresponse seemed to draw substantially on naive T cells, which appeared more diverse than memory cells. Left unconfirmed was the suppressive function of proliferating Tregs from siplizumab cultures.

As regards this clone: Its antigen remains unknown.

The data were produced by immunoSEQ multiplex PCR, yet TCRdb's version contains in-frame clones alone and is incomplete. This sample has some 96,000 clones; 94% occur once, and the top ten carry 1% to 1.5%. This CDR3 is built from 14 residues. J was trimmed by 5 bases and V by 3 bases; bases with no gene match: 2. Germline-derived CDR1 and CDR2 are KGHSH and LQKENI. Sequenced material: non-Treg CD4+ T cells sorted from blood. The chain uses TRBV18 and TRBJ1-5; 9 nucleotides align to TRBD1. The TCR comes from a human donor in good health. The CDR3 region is CASSPGDRDQPQHF. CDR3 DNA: TGTGCCAGCTCACCGGGGGACAGGGATCAGCCCCAGCATTTT.